Listed below are T cell receptor beta chains from one sample, sequenced in a study of T cells in Graves' hyperthyroidism and ophthalmopathy. MiXCR, applied by TCRdb to the multiplex PCR reads, yields one record per CDR3 protein. This table holds around 760,000 distinct CDR3 sequences, roughly a third found once. Sequenced material: blood. The receptors stem from a woman aged 40 to 50 with Graves' hyperthyroidism. CDR3s include the opening cysteine and the closing phenylalanine or tryptophan. The D gene is left open where the match is weak. The size entry is marked missing in some rows and otherwise reads once, few, many or a size class.

J gene	D gene	V gene	clone size	CDR3 protein	CDR3 DNA
TRBJ1-1	TRBD1	TRBV10-3	many	CAIKEGGSMNTEAFF	TGTGCCATCAAGGAAGGGGGCAGCATGAACACTGAAGCTTTCTTT
TRBJ2-5	.	TRBV5-1	.	CASSPENPFETQYF	TGCGCCAGCAGCCCAGAGAACCCATTCGAGACCCAGTACTTC
TRBJ1-1	TRBD1	TRBV29-1	many	CSVHRGNTEAFF	TGCAGCGTTCACAGGGGGAACACTGAAGCTTTCTTT
TRBJ2-1	.	TRBV7-3	.	CASSQQGTEQFF	TGTGCCAGCAGCCAACAGGGTACTGAGCAGTTCTTC
TRBJ2-3	TRBD1	TRBV29-1	.	CSVEAWTGSSSTDTQYF	TGCAGCGTTGAAGCGTGGACAGGGTCATCTAGCACAGATACGCAGTATTTT
TRBJ1-2	.	TRBV20-1	many	CSAPTFHYGYTF	TGCAGTGCACCAACGTTTCACTATGGCTACACCTTC
TRBJ1-1	.	TRBV7-8	many	CASSLDTFTEAFF	TGTGCCAGCAGCTTAGATACGTTCACTGAAGCTTTCTTT
TRBJ2-5	.	TRBV7-9	many	CASSPIPQGGETQYF	TGTGCCAGCAGCCCAATCCCTCAGGGAGGAGAGACCCAGTACTTC
TRBJ1-1	.	TRBV7-2	.	CASSPRGTRPTEAFF	TGTGCCAGCAGCCCCCGGGGGACACGCCCGACTGAAGCTTTCTTT
TRBJ1-4	.	TRBV29-1	many	CSVDSSEGKLFF	TGCAGCGTTGATTCTTCTGAGGGAAAACTGTTTTTT
TRBJ1-1	TRBD1	TRBV2	.	CASSDPGQSTEAFF	TGTGCCAGCAGTGACCCGGGACAGAGCACTGAAGCTTTCTTT